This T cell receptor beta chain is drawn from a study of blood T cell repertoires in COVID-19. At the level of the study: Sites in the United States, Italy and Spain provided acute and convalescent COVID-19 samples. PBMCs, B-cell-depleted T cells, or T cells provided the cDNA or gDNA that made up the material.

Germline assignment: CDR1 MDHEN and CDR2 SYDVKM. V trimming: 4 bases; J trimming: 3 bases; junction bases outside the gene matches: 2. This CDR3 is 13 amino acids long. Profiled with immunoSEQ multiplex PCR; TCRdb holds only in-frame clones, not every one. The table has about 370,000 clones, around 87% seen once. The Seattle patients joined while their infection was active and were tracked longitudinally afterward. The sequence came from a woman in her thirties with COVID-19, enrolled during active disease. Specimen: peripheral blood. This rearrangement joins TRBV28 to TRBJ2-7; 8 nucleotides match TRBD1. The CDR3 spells CASSWTGRYEQYF. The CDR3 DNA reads TGTGCCAGCAGTTGGACAGGGCGCTACGAGCAGTACTTC.